This TCR beta chain was documented in a study of PD-1 blockade in classical Hodgkin lymphoma. General study findings and limits: TCR diversity in CD4+, not CD8+, cells rose significantly by C4D1. It was reported that newly diagnosed patients had less baseline TCR diversity than healthy donors.

With respect to this clone: Antigen unknown. At one end, the junction sequence differs from germline, possibly due to a read error.

The CDR3 loop spans 16 amino acids. CDR1 and CDR2 (germline): SGHVS, FNYEAQ. Only in-frame clones appear in the TCRdb table, and some are missing; sequencing was by immunoSEQ multiplex PCR. The data show roughly 13,000 clones, roughly four fifths seen once. The time point here: cycle 4 day 1 (C4D1), after 5 to 7 weeks of nivolumab. All patients experienced relapse after autologous stem cell transplantation, and brentuximab vedotin exposure was variable. Investigators isolated CD4+ T cells from thawed PBMCs through magnetic negative selection. This sequence joins TRBV7-6 and TRBJ2-5; 10 positions agree with TRBD2. The receptor's source is a human donor with classical Hodgkin lymphoma. The source was CD4+ T cells from blood, collected before the fourth cycle of nivolumab. The DNA of the CDR3 is TGTGCCAGCAGCTTACAAAGCGGGGGGGCCAGAGAGGCCCAGTACTTC. Its translation is CASSLQSGGAREAQYF.